This T cell receptor (beta chain) was observed in a study of T cell responses to AZD1222 COVID-19 vaccine. Study context: Researchers grouped second doses given at about 4 or about 12 weeks into one pool.

Using immunoSEQ multiplex PCR, the repertoire was profiled, and TCRdb retains in-frame clones only, with some absent. The sample yields approximately 100,000 clones, about 89% seen once. Germline CDR1 SGHNT, CDR2 YYREEE (reference sequence). CDR3 size: 14 residues. V was cut by 2 bases and J by 5 bases, with 13 bases left in between. Study results and caveats: Unmutated regions of variants are reportedly targeted by nearly half of spike-specific TCRs. Donors in the cohort were predominantly white British and more often female, and clonal diversity was possibly underestimated. The breadth and depth of Spike-specific TCRs increased once two AZD1222 doses had been given.

As to this clone: What it binds is unknown.

The sequence was collected from an adult in good health. The genes are TRBV5-4 and TRBJ2-5; D not certain. The material sequenced was peripheral blood, taken on day 0 of AZD1222 vaccination. The chain's CDR3 is CASSLERNRETQYF. CDR3 nucleotides: TGTGCCAGCAGCTTAGAACGAAACCGGGAGACCCAGTACTTC.